The rows below give T cell receptor beta chains drawn from one sample of a study of blood T cell repertoires in COVID-19. Here immunoSEQ multiplex PCR was the method, and the copy in TCRdb shows in-frame clones only, minus some. The table records tens of thousands of clones, roughly nine tenths of them present only once. The sequenced material came from peripheral blood. The receptors were gathered from a human donor in a cohort sampled during active COVID-19. The CDR3 runs from the conserved cysteine through the conserved F or W. Each record gives: J gene, D gene, clone size, CDR3 length, V gene, CDR3 DNA, CDR3 protein. A D gene is named only where the DNA matches it firmly. Rows may omit the clone size; those that give it use once, few, many or a size class.

TRBJ2-2 . . 13 TRBV5-1 TGCGCCAGCAGCTTGGACAGTCCCGGGGAGCTGTTTTTT CASSLDSPGELFF
TRBJ2-3 TRBD2 . 16 TRBV7-8 TGTGCCAGCAGCTTAGCAGCGGGGGGGGTCACAGATACGCAGTATTTT CASSLAAGGVTDTQYF
TRBJ2-1 . . 13 TRBV5-6 TGTGCCAGCAGCTCAGGGTCTGGGGATGAGCAGTTCTTC CASSSGSGDEQFF
TRBJ2-2 . . 14 TRBV5-1 TGCGCCAGCAGATTGGATGTAGCGTCCGGGGAGCTGTTTTTT CASRLDVASGELFF
TRBJ1-6 TRBD1 . 14 TRBV19 TGTGCCAGTAGCCCCGGGACAGGAGGTCTGTCCCTCCACTTT CASSPGTGGLSLHF
TRBJ2-5 TRBD2 . 17 TRBV5-1 TGCGCCAGCAGCCTAAGGACTAGCGGGGGGGCTGGAAAGACCCAGTACTTC CASSLRTSGGAGKTQYF
TRBJ2-3 TRBD2 . 15 TRBV5-4 TGTGCCAGCAGCTGGTGGACTAGCGGGAGAGATACGCAGTATTTT CASSWWTSGRDTQYF
TRBJ1-2 TRBD1 . 15 TRBV6-5 TGTGCCAGCAGTTACTCGGGGACAGGGGACTATGGCTACACCTTC CASSYSGTGDYGYTF
TRBJ1-2 . . 16 TRBV18 TGTGCCAGCTCTCCAAATAACCAGGGTTTTAACTATGGCTACACCTTC CASSPNNQGFNYGYTF
TRBJ2-2 TRBD2 . 17 TRBV9 TGTGCCAGCAGCGTAGAAGTCTCTAGCGGGGGTACCGGGGAGCTGTTTTTT CASSVEVSSGGTGELFF
TRBJ2-7 TRBD1 . 15 TRBV6-1 TGTGCCAGCAGTGAACCGGGGACAGCCACGTACGAGCAGTACTTC CASSEPGTATYEQYF
TRBJ2-5 TRBD2 . 17 TRBV11-2 TGTGCCAGCAGCTTATTGTCGGGGGGGTGGTACCAAGAGACCCAGTACTTC CASSLLSGGWYQETQYF
TRBJ2-1 TRBD1 . 12 TRBV6-5 TGTGCCAGCAATATTCCGGGACAGGGTCAATTCTTC CASNIPGQGQFF
TRBJ1-2 . once 15 TRBV9 TGTGCCAGCAGCCCTGGGGGGGGGCCTGGATGGGGCTACACCTTC CASSPGGGPGWGYTF
TRBJ2-3 TRBD1 . 14 TRBV5-1 TGCGCCAGCAGCTTAAGGGGGCCGACAGATACGCAGTATTTT CASSLRGPTDTQYF
TRBJ2-7 . . 12 TRBV12-3/TRBV12-4 TGTGCCAGCAGTACACAGGCCTACGAGCAGTACTTC CASSTQAYEQYF
TRBJ1-5 . . 16 TRBV12-2 TGTGCAAGTCGCTTGGATACAGGGCAGAGCAATCAGCCCCAGCATTTT CASRLDTGQSNQPQHF
TRBJ2-1 TRBD2 once 16 TRBV7-2 TGTGCCAGCAGCCTCCAGACTAGCGGGGGGCGTAATGAGCAGTTCTTC CASSLQTSGGRNEQFF
TRBJ2-5 TRBD1 . 16 TRBV5-8 TGTGCCAGCAGCTTGGCCGGGACAGGGCCTCAAGAGACCCAGTACTTC CASSLAGTGPQETQYF
TRBJ2-1 TRBD2 . 16 TRBV7-8 TGTGCCAGCAGCTCATCCGCGGGGGGCTCCTACAATGAGCAGTTCTTC CASSSSAGGSYNEQFF
TRBJ2-4 TRBD2 . 14 TRBV7-2 TGTGCCAGCAACTCCCCGGGAGGGAAAAACATTCAGTACTTC CASNSPGGKNIQYF
TRBJ2-3 TRBD2 . 21 TRBV15 TGTGCCACCAGCAGAGGCGGTGGACTAGCGGGGGGGTCATTTGGTCCAGATACGCAGTATTTT CATSRGGGLAGGSFGPDTQYF
TRBJ2-2 . . 15 TRBV3-1/TRBV3-2 TGTGCCAGCAGCCACGGCCGACAACCAAGCGGGGAGCTGTTTTTT CASSHGRQPSGELFF
TRBJ2-3 . . 16 TRBV4-1 TGCGCCAGCAGCCAACCGGGACACCAAAACACAGATACGCAGTATTTT CASSQPGHQNTDTQYF
TRBJ2-3 TRBD2 . 16 TRBV3-1/TRBV3-2 TGTGCCAGCAGCCCCGTAGCGGGGACTAGCACAGATACGCAGTATTTT CASSPVAGTSTDTQYF
TRBJ1-4 . . 14 TRBV9 TGTGCCAGCAGCGTATCAACAACTAATGAAAAACTGTTTTTT CASSVSTTNEKLFF
TRBJ1-1 . . 15 TRBV27 TGTGCCAGCAGTTTTTTGGGGGGGGAGGAAACTGAAGCTTTCTTT CASSFLGGEETEAFF
TRBJ2-1 TRBD1 . 15 TRBV19 TGTGCCAGTAGGCGAGACAGGGTTGGACGCGATGAGCAGTTCTTC CASRRDRVGRDEQFF
TRBJ2-6 . . 15 TRBV7-2 TGTGCCAGCAGCTCTCGGGGGACTGGGGCCAACGTCCTGACTTTC CASSSRGTGANVLTF
TRBJ2-2 TRBD1 . 16 TRBV15 TGTGCCACCAGCAGACGTGGGACAGGGGGCACCGGGGAGCTGTTTTTT CATSRRGTGGTGELFF
TRBJ2-5 TRBD2 . 13 TRBV24-1 TGTGCCACCAGTGAGGGAGGGCAAGAGACCCAGTACTTC CATSEGGQETQYF
TRBJ2-7 TRBD1 . 14 TRBV18 TGTGCCAGCTCACCGGGACAGGGGCCCTACGAGCAGTACTTC CASSPGQGPYEQYF
TRBJ1-6 TRBD1 few 15 TRBV3-1/TRBV3-2 TGTGCCAGCAGCCCCCGACAGGGCTTCGATTCACCCCTCCACTTT CASSPRQGFDSPLHF
TRBJ2-6 TRBD1 . 18 TRBV7-2 TGTGCCAGCAGCTTATCACAACTGGGACAGTCCGGAGCCAACGTCCTGACTTTC CASSLSQLGQSGANVLTF
TRBJ2-2 . . 13 TRBV24-1 TGTGCCACCAGATCCCAGGGCCCCGGGGAGCTGTTTTTT CATRSQGPGELFF
TRBJ1-2 . . 12 TRBV28 TGTGCCACCTCCGCGGGGGGCGGTGGCTACACCTTC CATSAGGGGYTF
TRBJ1-1 TRBD1 . 12 TRBV12-3/TRBV12-4 TGTGCCAGCCGGGACAGGGCCACTGAAGCTTTCTTT CASRDRATEAFF
TRBJ1-2 . once 10 TRBV29-1 TGCAGCGTTGAGGAGGGGCCCTACACCTTC CSVEEGPYTF
TRBJ1-5 . . 13 TRBV2 TGTGCCAGCAGTCCCTTCGGCAATCAGCCCCAGCATTTT CASSPFGNQPQHF
TRBJ2-5 . . 14 TRBV3-1/TRBV3-2 TGTGCCAGCAGCCAAGAATCTAGGGGCCCGACCCAGTACTTC CASSQESRGPTQYF
TRBJ1-5 . . 16 TRBV5-1 TGCGCCAGCAGCTTGGGAGGGGGGGGCAGCAATCAGCCCCAGCATTTT CASSLGGGGSNQPQHF
TRBJ1-2 . . 13 TRBV6-5 TGTGCCAGCAGAAAGACAGGTGGCTATGGCTACACCTTC CASRKTGGYGYTF
TRBJ2-2 . . 14 TRBV4-2 TGTGCCAGCAGCCAAGATAGGGGCACCGGGGAGCTGTTTTTT CASSQDRGTGELFF
TRBJ1-1 . . 11 TRBV5-1 TGCGCCAGCAGCTGGAGAGGGGAAGCTTTCTTT CASSWRGEAFF
TRBJ1-4 TRBD1 . 19 TRBV7-6 TGTGCCAGCAGCTTCGGCTCCGGGACAGGGGGCTTTGCTAATGAAAAACTGTTTTTT CASSFGSGTGGFANEKLFF
TRBJ1-4 TRBD1 few 14 TRBV7-4 TGTGCCAGCAGCTTAACCGGGACAGGGAGGAAACTGTTTTTT CASSLTGTGRKLFF
TRBJ2-3 TRBD2 . 15 TRBV5-4 TGTGCCAGCAGCTTAGGACTAGCGGGGGTTAATACGCAGTATTTT CASSLGLAGVNTQYF
TRBJ1-5 . . 16 TRBV18 TGTGCCAGCTCACCACCGTGGCAGGGTCACAATCAGCCCCAGCATTTT CASSPPWQGHNQPQHF